This TCR beta chain was obtained from a study of T cells after yellow fever vaccination (dated by TCRdb to between 2018 and 2020). Broadly, across the study: The SMART-Seq v4 Ultra Low Input RNA kit was used to prepare libraries from fractions with low cell numbers. Bulk TCR alpha and beta repertoires were sequenced longitudinally to track T-cell clones before and after primary and booster YFV17D yellow fever vaccination. Blood samples were taken at several timepoints before and after primary and secondary immunization, and bulk PBMC replicates and cell subsets were isolated. The cohort comprised two healthy male donors, one aged 18 to 29 and one aged 30 to 40 years.

The treatment or condition label of this sample denotes: live attenuated yellow fever vaccine strain. A standard Ficoll-Paque protocol was used to isolate PBMCs from peripheral blood. Dynabeads CD4 and CD8 positive selection kits were used to isolate the CD4 and CD8 T-cell fractions. RNA was extracted with TriZol from bulk PBMCs, CD4 and CD8 fractions, and dextramer-positive and dextramer-negative fractions. Findings and caveats that apply to the study as a whole: The secondary T-cell response was found to be weaker but faster than the primary response, with a peak reached on day 5 rather than on day 15. The study included only a couple of donors, which limits how far the findings can be generalized. FACS-sorted repertoires could contain abundant contaminating clonotypes from the bulk population, so computational filtering was required. A small fraction of clonotypes appeared in both the CD4 and CD8 compartments, likely as a result of convergent recombination. Most clones expanded after primary vaccination were re-detected after the booster (about 96% of CD4 and around nine tenths of CD8), suggesting broad memory maintenance.

In this sample, this clonotype turned up many times. No cognate antigen has been identified for it. Qualities for individual bases were not recorded, and no much larger clone is one base off. TCR cDNA was made using 5'RACE template switching, a step that added a universal primer site and unique molecular identifiers. cDNA synthesis was primed from both the TCR alpha and TCR beta constant segments. Two PCR steps were used to amplify libraries, with sample barcodes and sequencing adapters being added in the second step. Sequencing of libraries was performed on Illumina HiSeq 2500 (2x100 bp) or NovaSeq (2x150 bp). From the authors' description of their analysis: Demultiplexing of reads and collapsing into UMI consensus sequences were performed with MIGEC, and V(D)J alignment was carried out with MiXCR. Clonotypes responding to the vaccine were identified with edgeR on replicate PBMC samples, with the criteria of FDR below 0.01 and a log2 fold change above 5 up to day 15. Each bulk clonotype was labeled CD4 or CD8 based on which sequenced repertoire, CD4 or CD8, contained the clonotype at higher abundance. TCRdb handled the public reads itself, with Q25 trimming in fastp and clone calling in MiXCR, and kept productive beta chains. Rows with a matching CDR3 protein are joined into one entry that keeps the most common DNA and genes. For this entry, the V and J calls and clone size follow TCRdb and not the study's own pipeline. The sample table contains about 74,000 distinct CDR3 sequences; only one count was recorded for about 6.6% of them. Around 35% of the sample comes from the top ten.

This clonotype was sampled from a man aged 18 to 30 who received the YFV17D yellow fever vaccine. The sample in question was CD8+ T cells sorted from PBMCs, obtained about 5 days after the first yellow fever vaccination.

The CDR3 reads CASGETSGPADTQYF. The nucleotides are TGTGCCAGCGGAGAGACTAGCGGGCCCGCAGATACGCAGTATTTT. In this chain, TRBV7-9 is recombined with TRBJ2-3, and TRBD2 aligns with 10 junction nucleotides. Measured from the cysteine to the phenylalanine, the CDR3 is 15 residues long. The retained sequence is limited to the CDR3, 45 bases, with the frame set at the first base. The CDR1 and CDR2 encoded by the germline V gene (reference sequence) are SEHNR and FQNEAQ. The germline V and J ends show losses of 8 bases and 4 bases respectively, and no gene match explains 9 bases of the junction.